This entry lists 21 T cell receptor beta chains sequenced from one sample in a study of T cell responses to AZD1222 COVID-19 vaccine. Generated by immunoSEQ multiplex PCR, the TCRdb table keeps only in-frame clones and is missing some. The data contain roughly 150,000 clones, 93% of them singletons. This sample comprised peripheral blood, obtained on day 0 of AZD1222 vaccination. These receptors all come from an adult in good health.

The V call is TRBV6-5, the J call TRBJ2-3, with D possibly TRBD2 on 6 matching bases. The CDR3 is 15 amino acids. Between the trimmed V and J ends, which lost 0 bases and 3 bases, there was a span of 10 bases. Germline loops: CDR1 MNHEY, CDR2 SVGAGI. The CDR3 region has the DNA TGTGCCAGCAGTTACTCAGGGGAGGCAACAGATACGCAGTATTTT. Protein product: CASSYSGEATDTQYF.

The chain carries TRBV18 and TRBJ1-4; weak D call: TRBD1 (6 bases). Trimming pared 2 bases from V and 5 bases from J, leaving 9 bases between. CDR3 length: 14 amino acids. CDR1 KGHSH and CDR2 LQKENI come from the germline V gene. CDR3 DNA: TGTGCCAGCTCACCAAGGACAGAAAATGAAAAACTGTTTTTT. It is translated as CASSPRTENEKLFF.

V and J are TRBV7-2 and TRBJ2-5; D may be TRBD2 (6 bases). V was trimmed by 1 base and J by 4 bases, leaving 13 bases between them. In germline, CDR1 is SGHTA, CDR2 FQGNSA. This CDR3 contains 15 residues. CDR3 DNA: TGTGCCAGCAGCTTAGAGGGGTACGGGGGAGAGACCCAGTACTTC. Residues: CASSLEGYGGETQYF.

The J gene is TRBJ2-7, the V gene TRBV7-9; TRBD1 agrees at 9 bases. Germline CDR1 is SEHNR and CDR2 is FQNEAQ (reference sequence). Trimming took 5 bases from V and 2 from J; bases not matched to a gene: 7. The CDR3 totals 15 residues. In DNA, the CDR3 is TGTGCCAGCAGCCCCAAACAGGGGGCGCCCTACGAGCAGTACTTC. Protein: CASSPKQGAPYEQYF.

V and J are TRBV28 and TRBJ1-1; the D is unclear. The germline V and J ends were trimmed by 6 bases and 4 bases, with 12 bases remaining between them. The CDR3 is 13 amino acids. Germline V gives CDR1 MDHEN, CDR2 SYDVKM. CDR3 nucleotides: TGTGCCAGCAGCCCCCCTGCTGCCACTGAAGCTTTCTTT. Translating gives CASSPPAATEAFF.

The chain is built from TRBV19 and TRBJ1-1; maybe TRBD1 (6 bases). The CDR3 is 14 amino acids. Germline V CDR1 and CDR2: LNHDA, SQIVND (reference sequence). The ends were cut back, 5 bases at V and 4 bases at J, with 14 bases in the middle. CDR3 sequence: CASSFKGGGTEAFF. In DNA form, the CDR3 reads TGTGCCAGTAGTTTTAAGGGGGGCGGCACTGAAGCTTTCTTT.

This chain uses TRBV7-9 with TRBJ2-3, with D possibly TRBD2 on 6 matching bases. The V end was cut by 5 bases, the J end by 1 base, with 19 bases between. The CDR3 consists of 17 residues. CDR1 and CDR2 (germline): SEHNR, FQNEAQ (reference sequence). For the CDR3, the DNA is TGTGCCAGCAGCGACTCGTTAGGACGGGAGCGCACAGATACGCAGTATTTT. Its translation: CASSDSLGRERTDTQYF.

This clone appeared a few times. The CDR3 sequence: CASSTQSGFNSPLHF. CDR3 nucleotides: TGTGCCAGCAGCACGCAGAGCGGGTTTAATTCACCCCTCCACTTT. The V call is TRBV4-2, the J call TRBJ1-6; D not resolved. With 5 bases removed from V and 6 bases from J, the gap between germline ends came to 14 bases. This CDR3 is built from 15 residues. Germline assignment: CDR1 LGHNA and CDR2 YNFKEQ.

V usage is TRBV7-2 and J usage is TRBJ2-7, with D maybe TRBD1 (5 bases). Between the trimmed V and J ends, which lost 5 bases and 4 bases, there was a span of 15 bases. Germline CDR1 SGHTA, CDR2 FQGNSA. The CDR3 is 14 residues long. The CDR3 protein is CASSRRRTLYEQYF. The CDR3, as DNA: TGTGCCAGCAGCCGGCGCCGGACACTGTACGAGCAGTACTTC.

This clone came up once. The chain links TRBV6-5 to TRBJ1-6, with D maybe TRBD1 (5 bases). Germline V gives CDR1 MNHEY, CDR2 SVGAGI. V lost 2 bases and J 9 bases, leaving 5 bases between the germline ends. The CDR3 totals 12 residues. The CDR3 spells CASSYGASPLHF. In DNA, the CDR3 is TGTGCCAGCAGTTACGGGGCTTCACCCCTCCACTTT.

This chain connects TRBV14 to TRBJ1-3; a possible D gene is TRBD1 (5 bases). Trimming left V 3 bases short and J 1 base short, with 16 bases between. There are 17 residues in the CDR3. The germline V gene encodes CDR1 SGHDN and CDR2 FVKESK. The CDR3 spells CASSHSSGGVSGNTIYF. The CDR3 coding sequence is TGTGCCAGCAGCCACTCCTCCGGGGGTGTTTCTGGAAACACCATATATTTT.

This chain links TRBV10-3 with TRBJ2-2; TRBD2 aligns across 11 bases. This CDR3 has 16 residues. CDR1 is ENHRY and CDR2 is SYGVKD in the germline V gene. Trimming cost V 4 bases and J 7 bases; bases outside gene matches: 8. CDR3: CAISGTSGSVNGELFF. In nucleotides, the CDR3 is TGTGCCATCAGTGGCACTAGCGGGAGCGTTAACGGGGAGCTGTTTTTT.

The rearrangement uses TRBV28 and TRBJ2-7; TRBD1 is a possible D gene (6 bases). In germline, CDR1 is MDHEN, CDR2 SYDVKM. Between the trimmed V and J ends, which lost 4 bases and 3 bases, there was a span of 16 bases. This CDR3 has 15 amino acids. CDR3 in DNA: TGTGCCAGCAGTTCGCCCGGGACACCTATCTACGAGCAGTACTTC. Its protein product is CASSSPGTPIYEQYF.

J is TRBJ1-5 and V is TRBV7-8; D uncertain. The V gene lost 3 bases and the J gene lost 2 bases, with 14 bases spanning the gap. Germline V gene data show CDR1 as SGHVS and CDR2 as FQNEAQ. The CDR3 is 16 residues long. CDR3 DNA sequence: TGTGCCAGCAGCTTGTTGGGAGGGTTCGGCAATCAGCCCCAGCATTTT. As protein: CASSLLGGFGNQPQHF. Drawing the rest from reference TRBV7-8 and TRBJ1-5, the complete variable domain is GAGVSQSPRYKVAKRGQDVALRCDPISGHVSLFWYQQALGQGPEFLTYFQNEAQLDKSGLPSDRFFAERPEGSVSTLKIQRTQQEDSAVYLCASSLLGGFGNQPQHFGDGTRLSIL.

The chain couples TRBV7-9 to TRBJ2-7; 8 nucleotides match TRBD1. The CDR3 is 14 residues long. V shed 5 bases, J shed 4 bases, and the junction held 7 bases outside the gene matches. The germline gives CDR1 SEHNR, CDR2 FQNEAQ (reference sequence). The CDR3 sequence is CASSARTGTYEQYF. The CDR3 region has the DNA TGTGCCAGCAGCGCACGGACAGGGACGTACGAGCAGTACTTC. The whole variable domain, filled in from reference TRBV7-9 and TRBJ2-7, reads DTGVSQNPRHKITKRGQNVTFRCDPISEHNRLYWYRQTLGQGPEFLTYFQNEAQLEKSRLLSDRFSAERPKGSFSTLEIQRTEQGDSAMYLCASSARTGTYEQYFGPGTRLTVT.

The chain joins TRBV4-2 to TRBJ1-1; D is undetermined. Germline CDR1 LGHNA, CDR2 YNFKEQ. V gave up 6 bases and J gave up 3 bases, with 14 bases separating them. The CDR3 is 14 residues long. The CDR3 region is CASSRTYTDTEAFF. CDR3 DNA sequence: TGTGCCAGCAGTCGGACCTACACGGACACTGAAGCTTTCTTT.

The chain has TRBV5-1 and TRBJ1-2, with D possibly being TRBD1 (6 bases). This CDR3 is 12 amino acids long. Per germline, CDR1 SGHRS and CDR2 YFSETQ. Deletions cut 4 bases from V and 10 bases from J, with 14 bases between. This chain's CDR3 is CASSSGQPSYTF. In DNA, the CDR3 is TGCGCCAGCAGCAGCGGACAGCCCTCCTACACCTTC. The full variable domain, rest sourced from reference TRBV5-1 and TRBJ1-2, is KAGVTQTPRYLIKTRGQQVTLSCSPISGHRSVSWYQQTPGQGLQFLFEYFSETQRNKGNFPGRFSGRQFSNSRSEMNVSTLELGDSALYLCASSSGQPSYTFGSGTRLTVV.

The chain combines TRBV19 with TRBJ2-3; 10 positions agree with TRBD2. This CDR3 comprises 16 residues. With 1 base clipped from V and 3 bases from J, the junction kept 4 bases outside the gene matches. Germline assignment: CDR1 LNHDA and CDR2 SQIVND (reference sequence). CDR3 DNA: TGTGCCAGTAGTATAGGCCCTAGCGGGAGTACAGATACGCAGTATTTT. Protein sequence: CASSIGPSGSTDTQYF.

CDR3: CASTKGQTDSPLHF. The CDR3 DNA sequence: TGTGCCAGCACCAAGGGACAGACGGATTCACCCCTCCACTTT. The V gene is TRBV6-5, the J gene TRBJ1-6, with 7 bases lining up with TRBD1. Trimming removed 7 bases from V and 8 bases from J; junction bases left unmatched: 8. The CDR3 has 14 amino acids. In germline, CDR1 is MNHEY, CDR2 SVGAGI.

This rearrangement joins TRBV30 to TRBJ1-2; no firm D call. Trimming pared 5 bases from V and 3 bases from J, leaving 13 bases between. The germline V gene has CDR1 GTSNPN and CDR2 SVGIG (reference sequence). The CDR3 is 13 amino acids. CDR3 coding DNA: TGTGCCTGGGTTTCCGGGCCTTACTATGGCTACACCTTC. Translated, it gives CAWVSGPYYGYTF.

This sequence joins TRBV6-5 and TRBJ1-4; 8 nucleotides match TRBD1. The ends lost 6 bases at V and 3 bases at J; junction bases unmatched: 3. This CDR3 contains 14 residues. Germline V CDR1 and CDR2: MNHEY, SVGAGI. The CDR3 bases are TGTGCCAGCAGGCAGACAGGGGCTAATGAAAAACTGTTTTTT. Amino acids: CASRQTGANEKLFF.